This is a list of T cell receptor beta chains from one sample in a study of technical replicates of blood from several donors. The repertoire was sequenced with immunoSEQ multiplex PCR; TCRdb's copy has only in-frame clones and lacks some. The sample has about 76,000 clones, 94% seen once. The sequenced material came from T cells isolated from PBMCs. The source of these receptors is a human donor in good health. Both conserved end residues are part of each CDR3. D genes are given only for firm matches. Not all rows give a size; the values are once, few, many and, for expanded clones, a class.

clone size: -; D gene: -; J gene: TRBJ1-2; V gene: TRBV27; CDR3 DNA: TGTGCCAGCAGGCTGACAGAAACTGCTAACTATGGCTACACCTTC; CDR3 protein: CASRLTETANYGYTF
clone size: -; D gene: TRBD1; J gene: TRBJ2-7; V gene: TRBV6-1; CDR3 DNA: TGTGCCAGCAGTGGAGACAGGGGGTCCGCCTACGAGCAGTACTTC; CDR3 protein: CASSGDRGSAYEQYF
clone size: -; D gene: -; J gene: TRBJ1-4; V gene: TRBV28; CDR3 DNA: TGTGCCAGCAGACTTCAGGGGTTTTCGGAAAAACTGTTTTTT; CDR3 protein: CASRLQGFSEKLFF
clone size: -; D gene: TRBD1; J gene: TRBJ2-7; V gene: TRBV4-1; CDR3 DNA: TGCGCCAGCAGCCAAGGTACAGGGGATCTCTCCTACGAGCAGTACTTC; CDR3 protein: CASSQGTGDLSYEQYF
clone size: -; D gene: -; J gene: TRBJ2-1; V gene: TRBV15; CDR3 DNA: TGTGCCACCAGCAGAGACCGGGACTGGAACAATGAGCAGTTCTTC; CDR3 protein: CATSRDRDWNNEQFF
clone size: -; D gene: -; J gene: TRBJ2-1; V gene: TRBV4-3; CDR3 DNA: TGCGCCAGCAGCCAAGATCGGGCGGGAAGTGCCTACAATGAGCAGTTCTTC; CDR3 protein: CASSQDRAGSAYNEQFF
clone size: -; D gene: -; J gene: TRBJ1-1; V gene: TRBV6-5; CDR3 DNA: TGTGCCAGCAGTTACTCTGCAGGGCAAACTGAAGCTTTCTTT; CDR3 protein: CASSYSAGQTEAFF
clone size: once; D gene: TRBD2; J gene: TRBJ2-1; V gene: TRBV4-1; CDR3 DNA: TGCGCCAGCAGCCCACTAGCGGGAATAAATGAGCAGTTCTTC; CDR3 protein: CASSPLAGINEQFF
clone size: -; D gene: TRBD1; J gene: TRBJ1-1; V gene: TRBV7-9; CDR3 DNA: TGTGCCAGCAGTCCTCCCTCAGGGGGCAAGTTT; CDR3 protein: CASSPPSGGKF
clone size: -; D gene: -; J gene: TRBJ1-5; V gene: TRBV2; CDR3 DNA: TGTGCCAGCCGGGGTGAGGAGCCCCAGCATTTT; CDR3 protein: CASRGEEPQHF
clone size: -; D gene: TRBD2; J gene: TRBJ2-7; V gene: TRBV7-9; CDR3 DNA: TGTGCCAGCAGCTTCCCTAGCGGGGGAAGCTACGAGCAGTACTTC; CDR3 protein: CASSFPSGGSYEQYF
clone size: -; D gene: TRBD1; J gene: TRBJ1-5; V gene: TRBV28; CDR3 DNA: TGTGCCAGCAGCCCCTGGACAGGCTATAGCAATCAGCCCCAGCATTTT; CDR3 protein: CASSPWTGYSNQPQHF
clone size: once; D gene: TRBD2; J gene: TRBJ2-5; V gene: TRBV7-3; CDR3 DNA: TGTGCCAGCAGCTTAGTTTCTGGACTAGCGGGAGGCCAAGAGACCCAGTACTTC; CDR3 protein: CASSLVSGLAGGQETQYF
clone size: -; D gene: -; J gene: TRBJ1-2; V gene: TRBV7-9; CDR3 DNA: TGTGCCAGCGTCCAGGGGAACTATGGCTACACCTTC; CDR3 protein: CASVQGNYGYTF
clone size: -; D gene: TRBD1; J gene: TRBJ1-2; V gene: TRBV6-1; CDR3 DNA: TGTGCCAGCAGTGAAGGACAGGGGATGGGCTACACCTTC; CDR3 protein: CASSEGQGMGYTF
clone size: -; D gene: TRBD1; J gene: TRBJ1-1; V gene: TRBV9; CDR3 DNA: TGTGCCAGCAGCGTAAACCTGAACAGGGGATTAAATAGTGAAGCTTTCTTT; CDR3 protein: CASSVNLNRGLNSEAFF
clone size: -; D gene: -; J gene: TRBJ1-4; V gene: TRBV19; CDR3 DNA: TGTGCCAGTACCGGGACGGGGGTTACTGAAAAACTGTTTTTT; CDR3 protein: CASTGTGVTEKLFF
clone size: -; D gene: TRBD2; J gene: TRBJ2-2; V gene: TRBV11-2; CDR3 DNA: TGTGCCAGCAGCTCCGTAGCGGGAGTGGCCGGGGAGCTGTTTTTT; CDR3 protein: CASSSVAGVAGELFF
clone size: once; D gene: TRBD1; J gene: TRBJ1-1; V gene: TRBV7-9; CDR3 DNA: TGTGCCAGCAGCGGTACAGGGGTCACTGAAGCTTTCTTT; CDR3 protein: CASSGTGVTEAFF
clone size: once; D gene: TRBD2; J gene: TRBJ2-1; V gene: TRBV6-5; CDR3 DNA: TGTGCCAGCAGTATAGGGCTAGCGGGAGGAACTGAGCAGTTCTTC; CDR3 protein: CASSIGLAGGTEQFF
clone size: -; D gene: -; J gene: TRBJ2-5; V gene: TRBV7-2; CDR3 DNA: TGTGCCAGCAGCTTATGGCAGGGTGAAGAGACCCAGTACTTC; CDR3 protein: CASSLWQGEETQYF
clone size: -; D gene: -; J gene: TRBJ2-1; V gene: TRBV28; CDR3 DNA: TGTGCCAGCAGTCTCTTGACTGTATACAATGAGCAGTTCTTC; CDR3 protein: CASSLLTVYNEQFF
clone size: -; D gene: -; J gene: TRBJ1-1; V gene: TRBV6-5; CDR3 DNA: TGTGCCAGCAGTTACCTCTCCATGGGCCAGAACACTGAAGCTTTCTTT; CDR3 protein: CASSYLSMGQNTEAFF
clone size: -; D gene: -; J gene: TRBJ2-7; V gene: TRBV5-6; CDR3 DNA: TGTGCCAGCAGCTTGGTGGCGGGCTACGAGCAGTACTTC; CDR3 protein: CASSLVAGYEQYF
clone size: -; D gene: TRBD2; J gene: TRBJ2-1; V gene: TRBV11-3; CDR3 DNA: TGTGCCAGCAGCTTAGCGTATGGGACTAGCGGGAGGGCCGAGATAGATGAGCAGTTCTTC; CDR3 protein: CASSLAYGTSGRAEIDEQFF
clone size: once; D gene: TRBD1; J gene: TRBJ2-7; V gene: TRBV5-1; CDR3 DNA: TGCGCCAGCAGCACAGGGGGCTACGAGCAGTACTTC; CDR3 protein: CASSTGGYEQYF
clone size: -; D gene: TRBD1; J gene: TRBJ1-1; V gene: TRBV27; CDR3 DNA: TGTGCCAGCAGTTGGGACAGATCGAACACTGAAGCTTTCTTT; CDR3 protein: CASSWDRSNTEAFF
clone size: -; D gene: -; J gene: TRBJ2-3; V gene: TRBV27; CDR3 DNA: TGTGCCAGCAGTATCCTCCAGGGCACAGATACGCAGTATTTT; CDR3 protein: CASSILQGTDTQYF
clone size: -; D gene: -; J gene: TRBJ1-5; V gene: TRBV30; CDR3 DNA: TGTGCCTGGAGCCGGGACAAAAATCAGCCCCAGCATTTT; CDR3 protein: CAWSRDKNQPQHF
clone size: -; D gene: -; J gene: TRBJ1-1; V gene: TRBV11-2; CDR3 DNA: TGTGCCAGCAGCTTAGAGAGGGCCAATCTGAAGGGAGCTTTCTTT; CDR3 protein: CASSLERANLKGAFF
clone size: -; D gene: TRBD2; J gene: TRBJ2-3; V gene: TRBV28; CDR3 DNA: TGTGCCAGCAGTAAACCCTGGGAGCGGGGCAGCACAGATACGCAGTATTTT; CDR3 protein: CASSKPWERGSTDTQYF
clone size: -; D gene: TRBD1; J gene: TRBJ2-1; V gene: TRBV7-6; CDR3 DNA: TGTGCCAGCAGCTCAAGGGGGACAGGGCCAGAGAATGAGCAGTTCTTC; CDR3 protein: CASSSRGTGPENEQFF
clone size: -; D gene: TRBD2; J gene: TRBJ2-3; V gene: TRBV7-9; CDR3 DNA: TGTGCCAGCAGCTTAGGGCTAGCGGGAGGCTACACAGATACGCAGTATTTT; CDR3 protein: CASSLGLAGGYTDTQYF
clone size: -; D gene: TRBD2; J gene: TRBJ2-5; V gene: TRBV7-6; CDR3 DNA: TGTGCCAGCAGCTATCGGACTAGCGGGAGGGGTGGAGAGACCCAGTACTTC; CDR3 protein: CASSYRTSGRGGETQYF
clone size: -; D gene: -; J gene: TRBJ2-3; V gene: TRBV10-3; CDR3 DNA: TGTGCCATCAGTCTGGGCAGGGGACGAACAGATACGCAGTATTTT; CDR3 protein: CAISLGRGRTDTQYF
clone size: -; D gene: -; J gene: TRBJ2-5; V gene: TRBV7-2; CDR3 DNA: TGTGCCAGCAGCTTCCGGACTGGATTGGGGGAGACCCAGTACTTC; CDR3 protein: CASSFRTGLGETQYF
clone size: -; D gene: TRBD1; J gene: TRBJ2-7; V gene: TRBV6-6; CDR3 DNA: TGTGCCAGCACCGCCGGGACAGGGGACTACGAGCAGTACTTC; CDR3 protein: CASTAGTGDYEQYF
clone size: -; D gene: TRBD2; J gene: TRBJ2-7; V gene: TRBV4-3; CDR3 DNA: TGCGCCAGCAGCCAACTAACTAGCGGGACCTACGAGCAGTACTTC; CDR3 protein: CASSQLTSGTYEQYF
clone size: -; D gene: -; J gene: TRBJ1-3; V gene: TRBV19; CDR3 DNA: TGTGCCAGTAGTATAGATGCGGAGGAGAACACCATATATTTT; CDR3 protein: CASSIDAEENTIYF
clone size: -; D gene: -; J gene: TRBJ2-1; V gene: TRBV28; CDR3 DNA: TGTGCCAGCACCTGGGGACGGGAGCTCAATGAGCAGTTCTTC; CDR3 protein: CASTWGRELNEQFF
clone size: -; D gene: -; J gene: TRBJ2-3; V gene: TRBV5-1; CDR3 DNA: TGCGCCAGCAGCTTGGATAGCCGAAGCACAGATACGCAGTATTTT; CDR3 protein: CASSLDSRSTDTQYF
clone size: -; D gene: -; J gene: TRBJ1-4; V gene: TRBV29-1; CDR3 DNA: TGCAGCGGGTCAGGGGCGCCTAATGAAAAACTGTTTTTT; CDR3 protein: CSGSGAPNEKLFF
clone size: -; D gene: -; J gene: TRBJ2-5; V gene: TRBV27; CDR3 DNA: TGTGCCAGCAGTTTATGGCAGGAAGAGACCCAGTACTTC; CDR3 protein: CASSLWQEETQYF
clone size: -; D gene: TRBD2; J gene: TRBJ2-7; V gene: TRBV28; CDR3 DNA: TGTGCCAGCAGTTTCAATAGCGGGAGGTACGAGCAGTACTTC; CDR3 protein: CASSFNSGRYEQYF
clone size: once; D gene: -; J gene: TRBJ2-5; V gene: TRBV7-2; CDR3 DNA: TGTGCCAGCAGCCCTCCAGGGTACCAAGAGACCCAGTACTTC; CDR3 protein: CASSPPGYQETQYF
clone size: -; D gene: TRBD1; J gene: TRBJ2-2; V gene: TRBV27; CDR3 DNA: TGTGCCAGCAGTTTATTTCCGGGACAGGGGGACACCGGGGAGCTGTTTTTT; CDR3 protein: CASSLFPGQGDTGELFF